Listed here are 26 T cell receptor beta chains from one sample, sequenced in a study of shared clonotypes between healthy human individuals. Generated by immunoSEQ multiplex PCR, the TCRdb table keeps only in-frame clones and is missing some. The table records about 1.1 million clones, 77% of them present only once. The material sequenced was memory CD4+ T cells from PBMCs. Subset denoted: CD45RA-negative fraction. The receptors were sampled from a man in his late teens or twenties in good health. Some clones in this sample may be carry-over from other donors' samples.

This chain links TRBV7-2 with TRBJ2-1; TRBD2 aligns across 7 bases. With V trimmed by 8 bases and J by 9 bases, 16 bases remained unmatched. The CDR3 loop spans 15 amino acids. CDR1 is SGHTA, CDR2 FQGNSA, per germline. The chain's CDR3 is CASEQQGGISSEQFF. CDR3 in DNA: TGTGCCAGCGAGCAGCAGGGAGGGATTAGTTCTGAGCAGTTCTTC.

The chain recombines TRBV11-2 with TRBJ2-7, with TRBD2 matching 8 bases. CDR1 and CDR2 (germline): SGHAT, FQNNGV. Trimming cost V 5 bases and J 11 bases; bases outside gene matches: 8. CDR3 length equals 12 residues. As DNA, the CDR3 is TGTGCCAGCAGCGTCGAGCGGGAGACCAAGTACTTC. Its protein product is CASSVERETKYF.

The table lists this clone with a few counts. This chain uses TRBV15 with TRBJ1-2, with 9 bases aligning to TRBD1. The CDR3 sequence is 15 residues long. V gave up 1 base and J gave up 4 bases; unmatched junction bases: 4. Germline V gene data show CDR1 as LNHNV and CDR2 as YYDKDF (reference sequence). Written as DNA, the CDR3 is TGTGCCACCAGCAGAGGGGACAGGGACAGCTATGGCTACACCTTC. The encoded protein is CATSRGDRDSYGYTF.

The chain employs TRBV5-6 and TRBJ2-5, with D maybe TRBD2 (6 bases). The CDR3 length is 16 residues. Trimming stripped 3 bases from V and 3 bases from J, with 18 bases between. Germline V CDR1 and CDR2: SGHDT, YYEEEE. The CDR3 sequence is CASSWGGGAKKETQYF. CDR3 coding DNA: TGTGCCAGCAGCTGGGGCGGCGGGGCAAAGAAAGAGACCCAGTACTTC.

V is TRBV7-9 and J is TRBJ1-1; TRBD1 aligns across 8 bases. With V trimmed by 4 bases and J by 1 base, 8 bases remained unmatched. From germline, CDR1 is SEHNR and CDR2 FQNEAQ (reference sequence). The CDR3 spans 16 residues. The CDR3 DNA sequence: TGTGCCAGCAGCTCATATGGGACAGGAGGGAACACTGAAGCTTTCTTT. Translated: CASSSYGTGGNTEAFF.

The chain couples TRBV29-1 to TRBJ2-2, with TRBD1 matching 9 bases. CDR1 is SQVTM and CDR2 is ANQGSEA in the germline V gene. J lost 3 bases, V lost 4 bases, and 0 bases had no gene match. This CDR3 spans 13 amino acids. Written as DNA, the CDR3 is TGCAGCGTTGGGACAGGGGACACCGGGGAGCTGTTTTTT. Amino acids: CSVGTGDTGELFF.

The genes are TRBV18 and TRBJ1-5, with a weak D call TRBD1 (5 bases). The CDR3 is 14 amino acids. The ends were cut back, 2 bases at V and 2 bases at J, with 7 bases in the middle. Germline values: CDR1 KGHSH, CDR2 LQKENI. The CDR3 loop is CASSPIGGNQPQHF. The DNA for the CDR3 is TGTGCCAGCTCACCAATAGGGGGCAATCAGCCCCAGCATTTT.

The rearrangement uses TRBV5-1 and TRBJ1-1; TRBD1 matches at 11 bases. V shed 4 bases, J shed 0 bases, and the junction held 5 bases outside the gene matches. The CDR3 has 16 amino acids. The V gene's germline CDR1 is SGHRS and CDR2 YFSETQ. In nucleotides, the CDR3 is TGCGCCAGCAGCCCGGGACAGGGGGGAATGAACACTGAAGCTTTCTTT. Translated, it gives CASSPGQGGMNTEAFF. Full variable domain (rest looked up from reference TRBV5-1 and TRBJ1-1): KAGVTQTPRYLIKTRGQQVTLSCSPISGHRSVSWYQQTPGQGLQFLFEYFSETQRNKGNFPGRFSGRQFSNSRSEMNVSTLELGDSALYLCASSPGQGGMNTEAFFGQGTRLTVV.

The chain employs TRBV25-1 and TRBJ2-5; D unclear. Trimming removed 1 base at V and 3 bases at J, with 9 bases between. The CDR3 has 14 residues. Germline lookup yields CDR1 MGHDK and CDR2 SYGVNS. The CDR3 here is CASSELIIKETQYF. CDR3 bases: TGTGCCAGCAGTGAATTAATCATAAAAGAGACCCAGTACTTC.

V usage is TRBV2 and J usage is TRBJ1-2, with D tentatively TRBD1 (5 bases). From germline, CDR1 is SNHLY and CDR2 FYNNEI. The V and J ends lost 5 bases and 6 bases respectively, with 16 bases between them. The CDR3 has 14 amino acids. CDR3 sequence: CASSSIRDPDGYTF. CDR3 coding DNA: TGTGCCAGCAGTTCAATCCGGGACCCGGATGGCTACACCTTC.

This clone was seen many times. The rearrangement links TRBV2 to TRBJ2-7; D is unresolved. CDR1 is SNHLY, CDR2 FYNNEI, per germline. Trimming removed 3 bases at V and 5 bases at J, with 8 bases between. The length of the CDR3 is 12 residues. The CDR3 loop is CASSESFHEQYF. CDR3 nucleotide sequence: TGTGCCAGCAGTGAGTCCTTCCACGAGCAGTACTTC.

The chain carries TRBV19 and TRBJ2-1, with TRBD2 matching 9 bases. V lost 5 bases, J lost 0 bases, and 11 bases stayed unmatched. The CDR3 is 18 residues long. The germline gives CDR1 LNHDA, CDR2 SQIVND (reference sequence). CDR3 in amino acids: CASSGRGTSTRSYNEQFF. The CDR3 DNA reads TGTGCCAGTAGTGGACGGGGGACTAGCACTCGCTCCTACAATGAGCAGTTCTTC. Variable domain in full (rest from reference TRBV19 and TRBJ2-1): DGGITQSPKYLFRKEGQNVTLSCEQNLNHDAMYWYRQDPGQGLRLIYYSQIVNDFQKGDIAEGYSVSREKKESFPLTVTSAQKNPTAFYLCASSGRGTSTRSYNEQFFGPGTRLTVL.

The table lists this clone with a few counts. The chain links TRBV4-1 to TRBJ2-5; the D gene is possibly TRBD2 (6 bases). V was clipped by 0 bases and J by 5 bases, with 19 bases between them. The CDR3 extends over 17 amino acids. Germline assignment: CDR1 MGHRA and CDR2 YSYEKL. CDR3 nucleotide sequence: TGCGCCAGCAGCCAAGATCTCCCGGGACTCGAGGGGGAGACCCAGTACTTC. Its protein is CASSQDLPGLEGETQYF.

This chain joins TRBV19 and TRBJ1-2; D uncertain. The length of the CDR3 is 15 residues. Between the trimmed V and J ends, which lost 4 bases and 2 bases, there was a span of 14 bases. The germline V gene has CDR1 LNHDA and CDR2 SQIVND (reference sequence). The DNA for the CDR3 is TGTGCCAGTAGTAAAATCGACCCCTCCAACTATGGCTACACCTTC. It yields the protein CASSKIDPSNYGYTF.

The V call is TRBV7-9, the J call TRBJ2-1; 9 bases align to TRBD2. Germline CDR1 reads SEHNR; CDR2 reads FQNEAQ (reference sequence). This CDR3 has 18 amino acids. The junction had 18 bases not matched to a gene; V was cut back by 5 bases and J by 7 bases. CDR3 coding DNA: TGTGCCAGCAGCCTAAGTAGGGGGGCACTAGCGGGCAGGAATGAGCAGTTCTTC. Translating gives CASSLSRGALAGRNEQFF.

Points on this clone: Since a much larger clone is just one base distant, this may be a read error. J is TRBJ2-1 and V is TRBV7-3; TRBD1 agrees at 9 bases. There are 13 residues in the CDR3. With V trimmed by 4 bases and J by 7 bases, 2 bases remained unmatched. CDR1 SGHTA and CDR2 FQGTGA come from the germline V gene. The CDR3 spells CASSWDRENEQFF. CDR3 bases: TGTGCCAGCAGCTGGGACAGGGAAAATGAGCAGTTCTTC.

The V gene is TRBV7-9, the J gene TRBJ2-7; 10 nucleotides align to TRBD1. V gave up 4 bases and J gave up 5 bases; unmatched junction bases: 5. This CDR3 is 14 amino acids long. Germline V gives CDR1 SEHNR, CDR2 FQNEAQ (reference sequence). The CDR3 DNA reads as TGTGCCAGCAGCTCGGGACAGGGGAAGAACGAGCAGTACTTC. Translation gives CASSSGQGKNEQYF. Using reference TRBV7-9 and TRBJ2-7 for the parts outside the CDR3, the full variable domain is DTGVSQNPRHKITKRGQNVTFRCDPISEHNRLYWYRQTLGQGPEFLTYFQNEAQLEKSRLLSDRFSAERPKGSFSTLEIQRTEQGDSAMYLCASSSGQGKNEQYFGPGTRLTVT.

The chain is built from TRBV6-4 and TRBJ1-2, with 9 bases identical to TRBD1. Losses at the gene ends were 6 bases for V and 7 bases for J; bases not matched to a gene: 6. There are 13 residues in the CDR3. Germline loops: CDR1 MRHNA, CDR2 SNTAGT. In DNA, the CDR3 is TGTGCCAGCAGCTCGGACAGGGGTGGTGGCTACACCTTC. It is translated as CASSSDRGGGYTF.

This clone came up once. The chain combines TRBV19 with TRBJ2-3, with a weak D call TRBD2 (5 bases). V was clipped by 9 bases and J by 5 bases, with 18 bases between them. Germline CDR1 is LNHDA and CDR2 is SQIVND (reference sequence). The CDR3 runs to 14 residues. The CDR3 nucleotides are TGTGCCAGCGCGAGGGCCCCCCTTGGAGATACGCAGTATTTT. It translates to CASARAPLGDTQYF.

This clone occurred a few times. Other DNA sequences in the sample encode the same CDR3. The chain employs TRBV5-1 and TRBJ2-6; D is uncertain. The ends were cut back, 3 bases at V and 0 bases at J, with 7 bases in the middle. CDR1 SGHRS and CDR2 YFSETQ come from the germline V gene. The CDR3 length is 15 residues. The CDR3 nucleotides are TGCGCCAGCAGCTCCGGATACTCTGGGGCCAACGTCCTGACTTTC. It is translated as CASSSGYSGANVLTF.

The V and J genes are TRBV2 and TRBJ2-7; D gene unclear. V was clipped by 6 bases and J by 0 bases, with 12 bases between them. Looked up from germline, CDR1 is SNHLY and CDR2 is FYNNEI. CDR3 size: 14 residues. The DNA of the CDR3 is TGTGCCAGCAGAGCCGATAGGGACTCCTACGAGCAGTACTTC. It specifies CASRADRDSYEQYF.

The chain links TRBV27 to TRBJ1-1; D remains unclear. The V end was cut by 6 bases, the J end by 0 bases, with 8 bases between. CDR3 size: 13 residues. The V gene's germline CDR1 is MNHEY and CDR2 SMNVEV (reference sequence). The CDR3 sequence is CASREDLNTEAFF. CDR3 in DNA: TGTGCCAGCAGGGAAGACCTGAACACTGAAGCTTTCTTT.

This clone was seen repeatedly, ten times or more. Other DNA sequences in this sample translate to the same CDR3. The chain combines TRBV28 with TRBJ2-2; no reliable D call. Germline-derived CDR1 and CDR2 are MDHEN and SYDVKM. The CDR3 length is 12 residues. The ends were cut back, 5 bases at V and 4 bases at J, with 5 bases in the middle. The DNA of the CDR3 is TGTGCCAGCAGTCTGATCACCGGGGAGCTGTTTTTT. As protein: CASSLITGELFF.

The chain uses TRBV2 and TRBJ2-7, with 9 bases matching TRBD2. CDR1 and CDR2 (germline): SNHLY, FYNNEI. The CDR3 spans 15 residues. V trimming: 0 bases; J trimming: 4 bases; junction bases outside the gene matches: 4. CDR3: CASSEAGAGGYEQYF. The CDR3 DNA reads as TGTGCCAGCAGTGAAGCGGGGGCGGGAGGGTACGAGCAGTACTTC.

The chain has TRBV28 and TRBJ1-2; 10 bases line up with TRBD1. The CDR3 length is 19 residues. Germline V lookup: CDR1 MDHEN, CDR2 SYDVKM. The trim removed 4 bases at V and 0 bases at J, leaving 14 bases unmatched. This CDR3 reads CASSSWDRGGRPSNYGYTF. The CDR3 DNA sequence: TGTGCCAGCAGTTCATGGGACAGGGGAGGCCGACCTTCTAACTATGGCTACACCTTC.

The rearrangement links TRBV10-3 to TRBJ1-5; D may be TRBD1 (5 bases). CDR1 is ENHRY and CDR2 is SYGVKD in the germline V gene. The CDR3 sequence is 14 residues long. V dropped 10 bases and J dropped 2 bases, with 15 bases sitting between them. The CDR3 DNA sequence: TGTGCCACCGACCAGGGAGGGCGCAATCAGCCCCAGCATTTT. The encoded protein is CATDQGGRNQPQHF.